A single sample is the source of the 24 T cell receptor beta chains below, sequenced in a study of blood T cell repertoires in COVID-19. Data came from immunoSEQ multiplex PCR; TCRdb stores just in-frame clones and leaves some out. Of hundreds of thousands of clones listed, 85% to 90% are singletons. Sequencing used PBMCs or T cells enriched from blood (not recorded which). These receptors originate from a woman aged 45-65 years who had recovered from COVID-19.

Remarks on this clone: Other nucleotide sequences in the sample specify the same CDR3. This rearrangement joins TRBV6-1 to TRBJ1-2; TRBD1 matches 8 bases. Germline V gene sequence: CDR1 MNHNS, CDR2 SASEGT. This CDR3 region has 13 residues. V gave up 1 base and J gave up 8 bases; unmatched junction bases: 3. CDR3 amino acids: CASSEDRGRGYTF. As DNA, the CDR3 is TGTGCCAGCAGTGAAGACAGGGGGAGAGGCTACACCTTC.

This chain links TRBV23-1 with TRBJ2-5, with TRBD1 matching 12 bases. TRBV23-1 is placed among ORFs of uncertain function. CDR3 length: 16 amino acids. The J segment lost 4 bases and the V segment lost 3 bases, leaving 6 bases of the junction unmatched. The CDR3 spells CASSQLGQGAGETQYF. The CDR3 bases are TGCGCCAGCAGTCAGTTGGGACAGGGGGCAGGAGAGACCCAGTACTTC.

As to this clone: Mismatch with germline at one junction end may stem from a read error. The chain uses TRBV2 and TRBJ1-2, with 9 bases identical to TRBD1. The CDR3 has 12 residues. Germline CDR1 SNHLY, CDR2 FYNNEI. The CDR3 loop is CASSDSLGTGFF. DNA for the CDR3: TGTGCCAGCAGTGATAGTTTGGGGACAGGGTTCTTC.

This clone was recorded only once. The genes are TRBV28 and TRBJ2-1; TRBD2 aligns across 7 bases. The germline gives CDR1 MDHEN, CDR2 SYDVKM. V lost 3 bases to trimming and J lost 2 bases; unmatched junction nucleotides: 10. The CDR3 sequence is 17 residues long. CDR3 in DNA: TGTGCCAGCAGTTTGGGGGGGGAGCGGCCCGCCTACAATGAGCAGTTCTTC. Protein: CASSLGGERPAYNEQFF.

The rearrangement joins TRBV9 to TRBJ2-1, with 12 bases fitting TRBD1. In germline, CDR1 is SGDLS, CDR2 YYNGEE. V was clipped by 2 bases and J by 6 bases; unmatched bases: 6. The CDR3 loop spans 16 amino acids. CDR3 protein: CASSVEPGQGANEQFF. Written as DNA, the CDR3 is TGTGCCAGCAGCGTTGAACCGGGACAGGGGGCCAATGAGCAGTTCTTC.

V gene TRBV3-1 (or the pseudogene TRBV3-2) combines with J gene TRBJ1-1, with a weak D call TRBD1 (6 bases). The CDR3 extends over 13 amino acids. Germline assignment: CDR1 LGHDT and CDR2 YNNKEL (reference sequence). V lost 6 bases and J 1 base, leaving 9 bases between the germline ends. Here the CDR3 DNA reads TGTGCCAGCAGGGGGACACAGAACACTGAAGCTTTCTTT. It specifies CASRGTQNTEAFF.

Only one count was recorded for this clone. The chain couples TRBV5-1 to TRBJ1-2; tentative D call: TRBD1 (6 bases). Germline V gene lookup returns CDR1 SGHRS and CDR2 YFSETQ. V shed 2 bases and J shed 6 bases, with 11 bases lying between them. This CDR3 comprises 13 residues. The chain's CDR3 is CASSLQGRDGYTF. The CDR3, as DNA: TGCGCCAGCAGCTTACAGGGTCGGGATGGCTACACCTTC.

The CDR3 sequence: CASSLVGYGEQFF. CDR3 bases: TGTGCCAGCAGCTTAGTGGGCTACGGAGAGCAGTTCTTC. The chain couples TRBV7-2 to TRBJ2-1; D remains ambiguous. The CDR3 runs to 13 residues. Trimming pared 1 base from V and 10 bases from J, leaving 11 bases between. Germline CDR1 and CDR2: SGHTA and FQGNSA.

As for this clone: At the DNA level, this CDR3 is encoded by other sequences in the same sample as well. This chain uses TRBV2 with TRBJ1-1, with D maybe TRBD1 (5 bases). The CDR3 consists of 13 residues. Germline CDR1 and CDR2: SNHLY and FYNNEI. The V end was cut by 4 bases, the J end by 0 bases, with 6 bases between. CDR3 nucleotides: TGTGCCAGCAGTGGACAGATGAACACTGAAGCTTTCTTT. Translating it yields CASSGQMNTEAFF.

Comments on this clone: This sample includes further DNA sequences coding for the same CDR3. The gene calls are TRBV30 and TRBJ1-3; no clear D gene. CDR3 length equals 15 residues. Trimming removed 0 bases at V and 1 base at J, with 10 bases between. Germline lookup yields CDR1 GTSNPN and CDR2 SVGIG (reference sequence). For the CDR3, the DNA is TGTGCCTGGAGTGTCGGCGGCCCTTCTGGAAACACCATATATTTT. Amino acids: CAWSVGGPSGNTIYF.

In its sample, this clone was seen a few times. The rearrangement uses TRBV5-8 and TRBJ2-1; 8 bases align to TRBD1. With V trimmed by 4 bases and J by 8 bases, 8 bases remained unmatched. The V gene's germline CDR1 is SGHTS and CDR2 YDEGEE. CDR3 size: 14 residues. CDR3 in amino acids: CASSVRQGAHEQFF. Here the CDR3 DNA reads TGTGCCAGCAGCGTGCGCCAGGGGGCCCATGAGCAGTTCTTC.

CDR3 in amino acids: CASSFSAGSTDTQYF. The CDR3 region has the DNA TGTGCCAGCAGCTTTTCGGCGGGGAGCACAGATACGCAGTATTTT. The chain has TRBV5-4 and TRBJ2-3; possibly TRBD2 for D (6 bases). This CDR3 is 15 amino acids long. The V and J ends lost 2 bases and 0 bases respectively, with 10 bases between them. Germline CDR1 is SGHNT and CDR2 is YYREEE (reference sequence).

Concerning this clone: A much larger clone differs by one base, so this may be a read error. Other DNA variants within this sample encode the same CDR3. The rearrangement links TRBV28 to TRBJ1-5; the match to TRBD1 covers 7 bases. CDR1 and CDR2 (germline): MDHEN, SYDVKM. The CDR3 totals 14 residues. J lost 1 base, V lost 6 bases, and 3 bases had no gene match. In DNA, the CDR3 is TGTGCCAGCAGCTCAGGGGGAAGCAATCAGCCCCAGCATTTT. It translates to CASSSGGSNQPQHF.

V is TRBV9 and J is TRBJ1-1; no clear D. Trimming shortened V by 0 bases and J by 5 bases, and 11 bases separated the two germline ends. This CDR3 spans 14 amino acids. From germline, CDR1 is SGDLS and CDR2 YYNGEE. This CDR3 is CASSVGRPGTEAFF. In DNA form, the CDR3 reads TGTGCCAGCAGCGTAGGCAGGCCGGGGACTGAAGCTTTCTTT.

This sequence joins TRBV6-5 and TRBJ2-7, with 9 bases lining up with TRBD1. The germline gives CDR1 MNHEY, CDR2 SVGAGI. This CDR3 is built from 14 residues. Trimming cost V 7 bases and J 6 bases; bases outside gene matches: 10. CDR3 DNA sequence: TGTGCCAGCACCGATGGGACAGGGACCCTCGAGCAGTACTTC. Translation: CASTDGTGTLEQYF.

The chain couples TRBV9 to TRBJ1-6; D is perhaps TRBD1 (6 bases). Trimming removed 3 bases at V and 5 bases at J, with 12 bases between. This CDR3 has 15 amino acids. The germline gives CDR1 SGDLS, CDR2 YYNGEE. Here the CDR3 reads CASSGSTGDNSPLHF. The CDR3 DNA reads TGTGCCAGCAGCGGATCGACAGGTGATAATTCACCCCTCCACTTT.

The chain uses TRBV19 and TRBJ1-1; no clear D. Germline-derived CDR1 and CDR2 are LNHDA and SQIVND (reference sequence). The V end lost 1 base, the J end lost 5 bases, and 14 bases lay between the germline ends. The CDR3 is made up of 15 amino acids. The CDR3 here is CASSIGPSAGTEAFF. The CDR3 DNA reads as TGTGCCAGTAGTATAGGACCGTCGGCGGGGACTGAAGCTTTCTTT.

Here the CDR3 DNA reads TGTGCCAGCAGCCAAGGCCCTGCAGGGGACTATGGCTACACCTTC. Protein: CASSQGPAGDYGYTF. V gene TRBV3-1 (or the pseudogene TRBV3-2) combines with J gene TRBJ1-2; a weak D match, TRBD1 (6 bases). This CDR3 spans 15 amino acids. Germline V lookup: CDR1 LGHDT, CDR2 YNNKEL (reference sequence). V was shortened by 1 base and J by 3 bases, with 12 bases between the two germline ends.

A single count supports this clone. The chain uses TRBV3-1 (or the pseudogene TRBV3-2) and TRBJ1-5; D gene uncertain. Trimming shortened V by 3 bases and J by 3 bases, and 6 bases separated the two germline ends. Germline V gene sequence: CDR1 LGHDT, CDR2 YNNKEL (reference sequence). This CDR3 region has 13 residues. The CDR3 sequence: CASSQYPNQPQHF. The CDR3 DNA is TGTGCCAGCAGCCAGTATCCCAATCAGCCCCAGCATTTT.

The CDR3 spells CASSNRGSTDTQYF. CDR3 nucleotide sequence: TGTGCCAGCAGCAATAGAGGTAGCACAGATACGCAGTATTTT. The chain employs TRBV28 and TRBJ2-3; unclear D gene. CDR3 length: 14 residues. CDR1 MDHEN and CDR2 SYDVKM come from the germline V gene. The germline V and J ends were trimmed by 6 bases and 0 bases, with 10 bases remaining between them. Full variable domain (rest looked up from reference TRBV28 and TRBJ2-3): DVKVTQSSRYLVKRTGEKVFLECVQDMDHENMFWYRQDPGLGLRLIYFSYDVKMKEKGDIPEGYSVSREKKERFSLILESASTNQTSMYLCASSNRGSTDTQYFGPGTRLTVL.

The chain uses TRBV4-2 and TRBJ2-3; tentative D call: TRBD2 (6 bases). Trimming took 4 bases from V and 0 from J, leaving 17 bases between them. The CDR3 spans 17 residues. Germline V lookup: CDR1 LGHNA, CDR2 YNFKEQ. The CDR3 loop is CASSPAGFRVSTDTQYF. The CDR3 region has the DNA TGTGCCAGCAGCCCGGCGGGATTCCGGGTCAGCACAGATACGCAGTATTTT.

This chain uses TRBV5-4 with TRBJ1-2; TRBD1 matches 7 bases. CDR3 length: 14 residues. With V trimmed by 0 bases and J by 7 bases, 6 bases remained unmatched. Germline V gene data show CDR1 as SGHNT and CDR2 as YYREEE (reference sequence). This CDR3 is CASSLDRGRIGYTF. CDR3 bases: TGTGCCAGCAGCTTGGATAGGGGGCGAATTGGCTACACCTTC.

The rearrangement uses TRBV6-5 and TRBJ1-1, with TRBD1 identical over 7 bases. CDR3 size: 13 residues. Trimming at V came to 4 bases and at J to 1 base, leaving 0 bases not matched to a gene. Per the germline V gene, CDR1 is MNHEY and CDR2 is SVGAGI. CDR3 nucleotide sequence: TGTGCCAGCAGTTGGACAGGGAACACTGAAGCTTTCTTT. Translating it yields CASSWTGNTEAFF.

The chain uses TRBV12-3 or TRBV12-4 and TRBJ2-7, with unresolved D. Trimming removed 3 bases from V and 0 bases from J, with 6 bases in between. CDR3 length: 13 amino acids. The CDR3 is CASSLSTSYEQYF. The CDR3 DNA reads TGTGCCAGCAGTTTGAGTACCTCCTACGAGCAGTACTTC.